One T cell receptor (beta chain) is described in this entry. Its antigen has not been determined. Per-base quality was not reported, and no clone a single base away is much larger than it. TCRbeta CDR3 regions were amplified from genomic DNA by means of the immunoSEQ Assay, a bias-controlled multiplex PCR. Regarding the original processing steps: Nucleated cell counts per sample were estimated from amplification of reference gene primers within the assay. Sequence reads were collapsed and filtered to measure the absolute abundance of every unique TCRbeta CDR3 rearrangement. For each sample, productive Simpson clonality was calculated as the square root of Simpson's diversity index across productive rearrangements. TCRdb re-hosts the immuneACCESS table, in-frame sequences only. Its copies lack some clones; in the studies checked, an unresolved V gene accounts for under half of them, and the cause for the rest is not known. Clonal size and the V and J genes are those of that table, whereas D and trimming came from the DNA. The sample table records 130,000 or so clones; around 83% of these occur just once. Roughly 8% of the sample rests with the top ten.

For this chain, trimming is 2 bases at the V end and 6 bases at the J end, and the number of junction bases without a gene match is 6. Based on the germline V gene, the CDR1 and CDR2 sequences are MNHNS and SASEGT. The CDR3 has 14 amino acids, counting the end cysteine and phenylalanine. CDR3 DNA only is kept here, 42 bases in frame from base 1. This entry belongs to a study of blood T cell repertoires in COVID-19 (dated by TCRdb to about 2020). Regarding the research as a whole: Samples covering the acute and convalescent phases of COVID-19 were provided by collaborators in the United States, Italy and Spain. The prospective study material was composed of cDNA or gDNA derived from T cells, B-cell-depleted T cells, or PBMCs. Deeply sampled blood TCRbeta repertoires from subjects exposed to, actively infected with, or recovered from COVID-19 were included in the dataset. The repertoires were made available in a free public database intended to serve as a resource for research on the immune response to SARS-CoV-2. Samples were obtained from the ongoing ImmuneRACE study (first 160 participants) and from about 1,300 subjects provided by 6 global collaborators. Nearly every sample came with metadata listing a de-identified subject ID, COVID-19 status, age in years and sex. Where available, HLA class I and class II types were taken from metadata supplied by the sample provider and were not determined by assay-based typing. What the research found in general, with its limitations: How much clinical and demographic metadata was included differed by source and by participant, and the metadata was provided uncurated.

Each collaborating institution followed its own protocols to collect whole blood in K2EDTA tubes. For TCRbeta analysis, collaborator samples were shipped as frozen whole blood, as isolated PBMCs, or as DNA extracted from either sample type. The receptor chain draws on TRBV6-1 and TRBJ1-2; the central 7 bases match TRBD1. This receptor was identified in a woman aged 55 to 70 with acute or convalescent COVID-19. Material for sequencing was peripheral blood. The CDR3 region reads CASSERQGVDGYTF. The nucleotides are TGTGCCAGCAGTGAACGGCAGGGGGTTGATGGCTACACCTTC.